The next 2 T cell receptor beta chains were all read from a single sample in a study of cytomegalovirus exposure and HLA in healthy donors. The primer mix had 60 Vbeta and 13 Jbeta primers. Here immunoSEQ multiplex PCR was the method, and the copy in TCRdb shows in-frame clones only, minus some. The repertoire has 150,000 to 200,000 clones, about 71% of them found once; the top ten carry roughly 1.5%. Sequencing was done on a sample of PBMCs. Every receptor here comes from a man aged 50 or older in good health and CMV-seronegative.

This chain uses TRBV6-5 with TRBJ2-7, with 8 bases fitting TRBD1. Germline trimming cut 0 bases from V and 3 bases from J; bases unmatched to any gene: 4. The CDR3 consists of 15 residues. CDR1 is MNHEY, CDR2 SVGAGI, per germline. The CDR3 sequence: CASSYSGRGHYEQYF. The CDR3 DNA sequence: TGTGCCAGCAGTTACTCTGGCAGGGGGCACTACGAGCAGTACTTC.

V is TRBV5-6 and J is TRBJ2-7; TRBD2 matches 9 bases. CDR1 SGHDT and CDR2 YYEEEE come from the germline V gene. V gave up 0 bases and J gave up 2 bases; unmatched junction bases: 9. The CDR3 covers 17 residues. In nucleotides, the CDR3 is TGTGCCAGCAGCTTGGGTCTCCCTAGCGGGGCCACCTACGAGCAGTACTTC. Translated, it gives CASSLGLPSGATYEQYF.